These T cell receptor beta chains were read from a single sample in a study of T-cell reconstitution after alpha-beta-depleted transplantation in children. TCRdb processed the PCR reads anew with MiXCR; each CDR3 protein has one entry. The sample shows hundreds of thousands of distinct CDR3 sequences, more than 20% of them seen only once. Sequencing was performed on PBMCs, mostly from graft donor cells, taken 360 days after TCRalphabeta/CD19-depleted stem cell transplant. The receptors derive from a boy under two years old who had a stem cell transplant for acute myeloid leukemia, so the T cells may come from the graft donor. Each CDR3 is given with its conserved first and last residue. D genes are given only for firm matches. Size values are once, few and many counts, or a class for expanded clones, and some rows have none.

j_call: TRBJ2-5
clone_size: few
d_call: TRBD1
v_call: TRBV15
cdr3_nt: TGTGCCACCAGCAGCATAACAGGGGAAGAGACCCAGTACTTC
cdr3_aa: CATSSITGEETQYF

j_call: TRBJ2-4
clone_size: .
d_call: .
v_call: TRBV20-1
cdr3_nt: TGCAGTGCTAACAAAAACATTCAGTACTTC
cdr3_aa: CSANKNIQYF

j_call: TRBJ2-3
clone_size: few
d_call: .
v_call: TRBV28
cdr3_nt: TGTGCCAGCAGTTTAGAGACCACAGGAGATACGCAGTATTTT
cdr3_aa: CASSLETTGDTQYF

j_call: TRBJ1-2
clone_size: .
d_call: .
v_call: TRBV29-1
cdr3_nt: TGCAGCGTTGAAGGCCTTTCCACTAACAGGGCGAGGGGCTTC
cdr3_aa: CSVEGLSTNRARGF

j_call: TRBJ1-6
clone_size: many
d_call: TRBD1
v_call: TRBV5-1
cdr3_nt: TGCGCCAGCAGCTTGGACAGGGGGAGCTCCTATAATTCACCCCTCCACTTT
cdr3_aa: CASSLDRGSSYNSPLHF

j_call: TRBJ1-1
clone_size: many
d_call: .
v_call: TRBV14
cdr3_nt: TGTGCCAGCAGCCAAGATTGGGGTACTGAAGCTTTCTTT
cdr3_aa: CASSQDWGTEAFF

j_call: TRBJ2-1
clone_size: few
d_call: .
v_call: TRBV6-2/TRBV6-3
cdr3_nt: TGTGCCAGCAGTTCCTCGGGACTCTACAATGAGCAGTTCTTC
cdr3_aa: CASSSSGLYNEQFF

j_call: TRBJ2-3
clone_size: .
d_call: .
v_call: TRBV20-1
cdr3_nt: TGCAGTGCTAGAGATGGGGCGGGGTTGATTACGCAGTATTTT
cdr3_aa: CSARDGAGLITQYF

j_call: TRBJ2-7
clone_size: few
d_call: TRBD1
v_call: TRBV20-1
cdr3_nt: TGCAGTGCTTATGACAGGGATGGGGGACCCTACGAGCAGTACTTC
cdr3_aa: CSAYDRDGGPYEQYF

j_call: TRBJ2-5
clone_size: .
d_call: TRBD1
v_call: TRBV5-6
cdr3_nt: TGTGCCAGCAGCGGGCGGGTACGGACAGGCCGCGTCCAGTACTTC
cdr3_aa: CASSGRVRTGRVQYF

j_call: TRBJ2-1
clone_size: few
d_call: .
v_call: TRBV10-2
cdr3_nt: TGCGCCAGCAGTGAGACGATCAATTCCTTCTACAATGAGCAGTTCTTC
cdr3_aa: CASSETINSFYNEQFF

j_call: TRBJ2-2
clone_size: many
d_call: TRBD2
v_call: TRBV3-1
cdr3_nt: TGTGCCAGCAGCCAACTGGGACTAGCCGTAGGAACCGGGGAGCTGTTTTTT
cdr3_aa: CASSQLGLAVGTGELFF